The entry below describes one TCR beta chain. Its cognate antigen is unknown. This sample is drawn from a study of shared clonotypes between healthy human individuals. General study findings and limits: Of the naive CD4 clonotypes, around 4.9% were shared across several donors. Large depth notwithstanding, sorted-subset sequencing proved incomplete by rarefaction. Sample collection involved blood only; tissue repertoires are likely different.

The CDR3 is 15 residues long. Germline V gene lookup returns CDR1 MGHDK and CDR2 SYGVNS. Trimming cost V 8 bases and J 5 bases; bases outside gene matches: 5. Measured with immunoSEQ multiplex PCR; TCRdb has only the in-frame clones, and not every one. The sample records 70,000 to 95,000 clones, over 55% being singletons. The receptor's source is a man aged 30-40 years in good health. The sample consisted of memory CD8+ T cells sorted from blood. Described subset: CD45RO+ cells pooled with CCR7-negative TemRA cells. V is TRBV25-1 and J is TRBJ2-5, with 16 bases matching TRBD2. The DNA of the CDR3 is TGTGCCAGCGGAACGGGACTAGCGGGAGGGGAGACCCAGTACTTC. It encodes CASGTGLAGGETQYF.